The sequence of this T cell receptor beta chain was determined in a study of shared clonotypes between healthy human individuals (dated by TCRdb to 2020 to 2021). General notes on the study: The cohort included a few men and two women between 18 and 49 years of age. For each donor, three plates each were used for CD4 naive and CD4 memory, two plates were used for CD8 naive, and one plate was used for CD8 memory. To estimate repertoire size and how much clonotypes are shared between individuals, the study performed deep sequencing of blood TCR repertoires from a few healthy adults. To increase sequencing depth and limit assay-specific biases, TCR repertoire library preparation and sequencing were carried out by different laboratories using diverse techniques. Between about 0.9 and 10 billion PBMCs per donor were obtained by leukapheresis.

Using the deep immunoSEQ assay, TCR CDR3 regions were amplified from genomic DNA by multiplex PCR. Extracted genomic DNA from each cell subset was distributed evenly across all wells of several immunoSEQ 96-well plates, and each plate was treated as a replicate. For sorted subsets, each replicate PCR was loaded with 200 ng genomic DNA, equivalent to about 33,000 T cell genomes. Purified libraries were measured with a Qubit 3.0 fluorometer, size-checked on a Bioanalyzer 2100, and measured again with the KAPA Library Quantification kit. A separate single-read 150-cycle Illumina NextSeq 550 flow cell was used to sequence each immunoSEQ 96-well plate. The authors' analysis ran thus. Because only junctional sequences without quality scores were contained in the immunoSEQ output, filtering matching that applied to full-length reads could not be performed. To assign V/J genes and CDR3, sequences were annotated against IMGT germline references using PyIR, a Python wrapper for IgBLAST v1.9. Reads with weak V/J assignments (E-value above 1e-6), missing CDR3, stop codons, out-of-frame junctions, or ambiguous translated residues were removed. V3J clonotypes were defined by identical inferred V gene, J gene, and CDR3 amino acid sequence. To compute the percentage overlap between repertoires, the number of shared unique clonotypes was divided by the size of the smaller repertoire. RTK rarefaction, the Chao1 estimator, and Recon v2.1 estimates of unobserved clonotypes were used to assess repertoire richness. Generation probabilities were computed with OLGA for all TCRbeta clonotypes obtained by the gDNA method from several donors. TCRdb re-hosts the immuneACCESS table, in-frame sequences only. Its copies lack some clones; in the studies checked, an unresolved V gene accounts for under half of them, and the cause for the rest is not known. V and J calls plus clone size are reproduced from that table; the DNA served to infer D and trimming. The sample table lists 1.4 million or so clones, about 98.5% of them with a count of one. Together, the top ten hold about 0.35% of the sample.

Overall study outcomes, separate from this receptor: When a few donors were compared, the shared fraction of clonotypes was around 5% for naive CD4, 3.5% for naive CD8, more than 2% for memory CD4, and 0.4% for memory CD8. Sampling was limited to blood, and TCR repertoires in tissue likely differ from TCR repertoires in blood. Pairwise subsampling indicated that sequencing depth was expected to affect the degree of clonotype sharing among donors. The genetic and exposure-history diversity represented was limited by the small number of donors. Clonotypes shared by all four sorted-subset donors showed higher generation probabilities than non-shared clonotypes. Naive subsets generally had larger estimated clonotype richness than memory subsets. Incomplete sequencing was indicated by rarefaction of sorted-subset datasets, despite the large sequencing depth.

The germline V gene encodes CDR1 LNHDA and CDR2 SQIVND (reference sequence). V is clipped by 4 bases and J by 5 bases, and the sequence between their germline boundaries is 18 bases long. There are 16 amino acids in the CDR3, from cysteine to phenylalanine inclusive. Solely the CDR3 DNA is kept, with 48 bases framed from the first base. Donors were healthy HIV-negative adults with no recently reported acute infections or vaccinations. Every donor was a Caucasian adult living in Nashville, Tennessee, USA. CD4+ T cells were enriched by magnetic negative selection; naive cells were then positively selected on CD45RA, and the negative fraction formed the memory subset. After blood collection by leukapheresis, PBMCs were isolated using Ficoll-Histopaque density gradient centrifugation and then cryopreserved in the vapor phase of liquid nitrogen. Purity and quantity of every magnetically sorted T cell population were checked by analytical flow cytometry. Each sorted fraction had its genomic DNA isolated and then quantified by UV absorbance on a Nanodrop 2000c.

Concerning this clone: It has no known antigen specificity. Per-nucleotide qualities are absent, and no much larger clonotype sits a single base away.

The sequenced material came from naive CD4+ T cells sorted from blood. Per the publication, the cell subset or site label means: CD45RA+ positively selected. This sequence was found in a man younger than 45 in good health. The sequence is built from TRBV19 and TRBJ1-5, with the identity of the D gene unclear. The DNA sequence is as follows: TGTGCCAGTAGTAGAGGGAGAGACACAAGATATCAGCCCCAGCATTTT. Its translation is CASSRGRDTRYQPQHF.